This T cell receptor beta chain was recovered during a study of beta chain features in type 1 diabetes. Study in general: Nearly 110,000,000 sorted cells were examined across all samples. Study-wide points: The study left unresolved whether HLA type influences TCRB rearrangement. Patients' naive, central memory and Treg TCRB repertoires seemed closer to one another than those of healthy donors.

Staining for CD45RO/CCR7/CD25/CD127/CD95/CD27 allowed sorting of CD4+ naive, central memory, regulatory and stem cell-like memory cells. Every isolated RNA sample was fully reverse transcribed, so sequencing captured expressed TCRB transcripts. Clones were read by immunoSEQ multiplex PCR, and TCRdb kept only the in-frame ones, dropping some. The sample carries about 150,000 clones, about 8.5% recorded once. This CDR3 has 14 residues. Trimming cost V 4 bases and J 5 bases, with 15 bases left between them. Germline CDR1 SGHNT, CDR2 YYREEE (reference sequence). The sample holds a few counts of this clone. Its antigen is still unknown.

The chain combines TRBV5-4 with TRBJ2-5; maybe TRBD1 (6 bases). Sequenced input: central memory CD4+ T cells from blood. The clonotype was recovered from a man between 18 and 35 years old in good health. CDR3 DNA sequence: TGTGCCAGCAGCCAAGTTCTGGGGGCTGAGACCCAGTACTTC. Protein: CASSQVLGAETQYF.